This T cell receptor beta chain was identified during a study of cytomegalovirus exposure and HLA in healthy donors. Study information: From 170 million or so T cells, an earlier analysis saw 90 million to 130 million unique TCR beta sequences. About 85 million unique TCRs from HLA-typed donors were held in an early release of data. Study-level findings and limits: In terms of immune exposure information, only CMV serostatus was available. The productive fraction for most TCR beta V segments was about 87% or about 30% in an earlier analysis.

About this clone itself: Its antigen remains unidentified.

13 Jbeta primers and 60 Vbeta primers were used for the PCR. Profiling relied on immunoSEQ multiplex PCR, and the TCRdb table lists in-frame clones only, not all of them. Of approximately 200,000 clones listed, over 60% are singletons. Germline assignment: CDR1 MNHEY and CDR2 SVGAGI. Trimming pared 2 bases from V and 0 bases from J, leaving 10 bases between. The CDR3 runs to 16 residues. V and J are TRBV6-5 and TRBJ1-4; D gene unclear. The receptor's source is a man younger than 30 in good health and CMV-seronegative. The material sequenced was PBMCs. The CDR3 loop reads CASSYGQQTTNEKLFF. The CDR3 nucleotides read TGTGCCAGCAGTTACGGGCAGCAAACAACTAATGAAAAACTGTTTTTT.